These T cell receptor beta chains were read from a single sample in a study of blood T cell repertoires in COVID-19. The protocol was immunoSEQ multiplex PCR, while the TCRdb copy is restricted to in-frame clones and leaves out a portion. The sample consists of about 58,000 clones, about 79% of them appearing once. Sequencing was performed on peripheral blood. The receptors derive from a human donor in a cohort sampled during active COVID-19. The CDR3 runs from the conserved cysteine through the conserved F or W. Each record gives: clone size, V gene, J gene, D gene, CDR3 protein, CDR3 DNA. D genes are given only for firm matches. Clone size appears in some rows only: once, few, many, or a class for an expanded clone.

-	TRBV3-1/TRBV3-2	TRBJ2-3	-	CASSHSPIFRGTDTQYF	TGTGCCAGCAGCCATTCCCCAATCTTTCGGGGCACAGATACGCAGTATTTT
once	TRBV4-1	TRBJ1-4	-	CASSQDMARVRINEKLFF	TGCGCCAGCAGCCAAGATATGGCGCGGGTCAGAATTAATGAAAAACTGTTTTTT
-	TRBV5-1	TRBJ2-1	TRBD2	CASSLVLLAGGNEQFF	TGCGCCAGCAGCTTGGTCTTGCTAGCGGGGGGCAATGAGCAGTTCTTC
-	TRBV19	TRBJ1-1	-	CASSIDPQGMNTEAFF	TGTGCCAGTAGTATAGATCCGCAGGGCATGAACACTGAAGCTTTCTTT
-	TRBV4-1	TRBJ1-2	-	CASSQGGSTYGYTF	TGCGCCAGCAGCCAAGGGGGCAGTACGTATGGCTACACCTTC
-	TRBV27	TRBJ2-5	-	CASSLFPGLETQYF	TGTGCCAGCAGTTTATTCCCGGGACTAGAGACCCAGTACTTC
-	TRBV6-5	TRBJ2-1	-	CASSSPLYNEQFF	TGTGCCAGCAGTTCCCCTCTCTACAATGAGCAGTTCTTC
once	TRBV30	TRBJ2-7	-	CAWRSAPTYEQYF	TGTGCCTGGCGTAGCGCGCCAACTTACGAGCAGTACTTC
-	TRBV19	TRBJ2-3	TRBD2	CASRWKAGGTDTQYF	TGTGCCAGTAGGTGGAAAGCGGGAGGTACAGATACGCAGTATTTT
few	TRBV7-6	TRBJ2-7	TRBD1	CASSLGQGSSYEQYF	TGTGCCAGCAGCTTAGGACAGGGGAGCTCCTACGAGCAGTACTTC
-	TRBV10-2	TRBJ2-3	-	CASRSQGGTDTQYF	TGCGCCAGCAGATCACAGGGAGGCACAGATACGCAGTATTTT
-	TRBV18	TRBJ1-4	-	CASSPGQNEKLFF	TGTGCCAGCTCACCCGGACAGAATGAAAAACTGTTTTTT
-	TRBV2	TRBJ2-5	-	CASSYETQYF	TGTGCCAGCAGCTACGAGACCCAGTACTTC
once	TRBV27	TRBJ1-2	-	CASSSRGTNYGYTF	TGTGCCAGCAGTTCTCGAGGGACTAACTATGGCTACACCTTC
-	TRBV10-1	TRBJ2-1	TRBD1	CASSDPTGGKYNEQFF	TGCGCCAGCAGTGATCCGACAGGGGGTAAATACAATGAGCAGTTCTTC
once	TRBV6-2/TRBV6-3	TRBJ1-2	-	CASSSRNYGYTF	TGTGCCAGCAGTTCCAGAAACTATGGCTACACCTTC
-	TRBV6-5	TRBJ2-7	-	CASTTTDSYEQYF	TGTGCCAGCACCACGACAGACTCCTACGAGCAGTACTTC
-	TRBV10-3	TRBJ1-1	-	CAIRVENTEAFF	TGTGCCATCCGAGTAGAGAACACTGAAGCTTTCTTT
-	TRBV5-4	TRBJ2-7	TRBD1	CASSFIGQATYEQYF	TGTGCCAGCAGCTTTATCGGACAGGCGACCTACGAGCAGTACTTC
few	TRBV5-5	TRBJ2-7	TRBD2	CASSRPSGGSRYEQYF	TGTGCCAGCAGCAGGCCCAGCGGGGGTTCCCGCTACGAGCAGTACTTC
-	TRBV2	TRBJ1-3	TRBD1	CASTGQGLSGNTIYF	TGTGCCAGCACGGGACAGGGGCTCTCTGGAAACACCATATATTTT
-	TRBV19	TRBJ1-2	-	CASSISGPLAYGYTF	TGTGCCAGTAGTATTAGCGGCCCGCTGGCATATGGCTACACCTTC
-	TRBV2	TRBJ2-2	-	CASSEESAGELFF	TGTGCCAGCAGTGAGGAGAGCGCCGGGGAGCTGTTTTTT
-	TRBV5-1	TRBJ2-7	-	CASRQDTYEQYF	TGCGCCAGCAGGCAAGACACCTACGAGCAGTACTTC
once	TRBV5-4	TRBJ1-2	-	CASSYPGGSESNYGYTF	TGTGCCAGCAGCTACCCCGGGGGATCGGAGAGTAACTATGGCTACACCTTC
few	TRBV11-3	TRBJ1-6	-	CASTSFALVGNSPLHF	TGTGCCAGCACTAGCTTCGCCCTTGTGGGAAATTCACCCCTCCACTTT
-	TRBV11-3	TRBJ2-7	TRBD2	CASSPGVAGGDYEQYF	TGTGCCAGCAGCCCCGGAGTAGCGGGCGGAGACTACGAGCAGTACTTC
-	TRBV19	TRBJ2-7	-	CASREAGSPYEQYF	TGTGCCAGTAGGGAGGCGGGGTCTCCCTACGAGCAGTACTTC
-	TRBV4-1	TRBJ2-2	-	CASSQGGHTGELFF	TGCGCCAGCAGCCAAGGGGGCCACACCGGGGAGCTGTTTTTT
-	TRBV3-1/TRBV3-2	TRBJ2-7	-	CASSQGPSYEQYF	TGTGCCAGCAGCCAAGGTCCGTCCTACGAGCAGTACTTC
-	TRBV29-1	TRBJ1-1	TRBD1	CSVVGRGQTEAFF	TGCAGCGTTGTAGGCAGGGGGCAAACTGAAGCTTTCTTT
-	TRBV3-1/TRBV3-2	TRBJ1-4	-	CASSPRSGQGREKLFF	TGTGCCAGCAGCCCGAGATCGGGACAAGGCCGAGAAAAACTGTTTTTT
-	TRBV3-1/TRBV3-2	TRBJ2-1	TRBD1	CASSPDRGSYNEQFF	TGTGCCAGCAGCCCGGACAGGGGTTCCTACAATGAGCAGTTCTTC
-	TRBV7-2	TRBJ2-7	TRBD1	CASSRTGTGQYEQYF	TGTGCCAGCAGCCGGACCGGGACAGGTCAATACGAGCAGTACTTC
-	TRBV2	TRBJ2-2	-	CASSVRDIANTGELFF	TGTGCCAGCAGTGTGCGGGATATCGCGAACACCGGGGAGCTGTTTTTT
-	TRBV5-1	TRBJ1-1	-	CASSPGRGGTEAFF	TGCGCCAGCAGCCCTGGCCGGGGAGGAACTGAAGCTTTCTTT
-	TRBV6-1	TRBJ1-1	TRBD1	CASSERGTGPETEAFF	TGTGCCAGCAGTGAAAGGGGGACAGGGCCCGAGACTGAAGCTTTCTTT
-	TRBV10-3	TRBJ1-5	-	CAINPPGRWPQHF	TGTGCCATCAACCCCCCGGGTCGCTGGCCCCAGCATTTT
-	TRBV19	TRBJ1-3	-	CASRGHRRENSGNTIYF	TGTGCCAGTAGGGGACACCGGAGAGAGAACTCTGGAAACACCATATATTTT
-	TRBV7-6	TRBJ1-4	TRBD1	CASSLRTGTNEKLFF	TGTGCCAGCAGCCTTCGGACAGGAACAAATGAAAAACTGTTTTTT
-	TRBV4-1	TRBJ1-6	-	CASSQPGGAENNSPLHF	TGCGCCAGCAGCCAACCTGGTGGGGCGGAGAATAATTCACCCCTCCACTTT
-	TRBV18	TRBJ2-7	-	CASSGGNSYEQYF	TGTGCCAGCTCAGGGGGGAACTCCTACGAGCAGTACTTC
-	TRBV5-1	TRBJ1-4	-	CASSFDSGTEKLFF	TGCGCCAGCAGCTTTGACAGTGGCACTGAAAAACTGTTTTTT
-	TRBV4-3	TRBJ1-5	-	CASSQELGSEGSQPQHF	TGCGCCAGCAGCCAAGAATTGGGCAGCGAGGGTTCCCAGCCCCAGCATTTT
-	TRBV21-1	TRBJ2-7	-	CASSTRGLSDYEQYF	TGTGCCAGCAGCACCCGGGGACTCTCCGACTACGAGCAGTACTTC
once	TRBV4-3	TRBJ2-7	TRBD1	CASSQDLGQGNEQYF	TGCGCCAGCAGCCAAGATCTAGGACAGGGCAACGAGCAGTACTTC
-	TRBV7-3	TRBJ1-2	TRBD1	CASSPRQGAYFGYTF	TGTGCCAGCAGCCCGCGACAGGGGGCCTACTTCGGCTACACCTTC
-	TRBV6-2/TRBV6-3	TRBJ2-1	-	CASSRLYNEQFF	TGTGCCAGCAGTAGACTCTACAATGAGCAGTTCTTC
once	TRBV28	TRBJ2-7	-	CASSLFGYEQYF	TGTGCCAGCAGTTTATTCGGGTACGAGCAGTACTTC
few	TRBV24-1	TRBJ1-1	TRBD1	CATSDRTGSTEAFF	TGTGCCACCAGTGATCGGACAGGTAGTACTGAAGCTTTCTTT